This T cell receptor (beta chain) was retrieved from a study of beta chain features in type 1 diabetes. Study-wide results and limits: Naive, central memory and Treg TCRB repertoires appeared more alike in patients than in healthy donors.

The CDR3 is 13 amino acids. The germline V and J ends were trimmed by 4 bases and 8 bases, with 13 bases remaining between them. Looked up from germline, CDR1 is LGHNA and CDR2 is YNFKEQ. Regarding this clone: Its antigen is as yet unknown.

Via the markers CD45RO/CCR7/CD25/CD127/CD95/CD27, stem cell-like memory, regulatory, central memory and naive CD4+ cells were sorted. Isolated RNA was reverse transcribed in full, so expressed TCRB transcripts were sequenced. Read counts averaged roughly 4 million for samples of naive, central memory and regulatory T cells. The data were produced by immunoSEQ multiplex PCR, yet TCRdb's version contains in-frame clones alone and is incomplete. The profile covers fewer than 500,000 clones, with approximately 15% appearing a single time and roughly 0.035% taken by the ten largest. The receptor comes from a man aged 25-45 years in good health. The material sequenced was naive CD4+ T cells from blood. V is TRBV4-2 and J is TRBJ2-3, with unresolved D. CDR3 in amino acids: CASSRIEAGTQYF. CDR3 bases: TGTGCCAGCAGCCGTATCGAGGCTGGTACGCAGTATTTT.